The T cell receptor beta chain described here comes from a study of graft-versus-host responses after intestinal transplantation. Study-wide context: All recipients were transplanted with multivisceral, liver-intestinal, or isolated intestinal grafts. The study gave all recipients anti-thymocyte globulin induction, then tacrolimus and steroids for two to three years. Overall study findings and caveats: Ileal or blood samples showed some GvH clones first, and such clones were also found in recipient marrow.

Measured with immunoSEQ multiplex PCR; TCRdb has only the in-frame clones, and not every one. The sample has about 84,000 clones, around 90% seen once. As to this clone: Its target is unknown.

This material consisted of unstimulated CD4+ T cells sorted from spleen or lymph node cells, taken before transplant. This TCR was recovered from a human donor who was the organ donor for an intestinal transplant.

CDR3 sequence (DNA): TGTGCCAGCAGCTTAAGTTACAGCGGGAGGGCCTTGGAAAATGAGCAGTTCTTC. As protein: CASSLSYSGRALENEQFF. The gene calls are TRBV7-2 and TRBJ2-1, with TRBD2 matching 10 bases. This CDR3 has 18 residues. Germline CDR1 is SGHTA and CDR2 is FQGNSA. V was pared by 2 bases and J by 7 bases, with 14 bases of the junction left unmatched.